This T cell receptor (beta chain) was recovered during a study of CD8 T cells in ankylosing spondylitis. Study outcomes and limitations: Blood of patients with ankylosing spondylitis appeared to be characterized by a TCR beta motif of eight highly homologous variants. Some motif variants were previously reported in reactive arthritis synovial fluid and blood.

As regards this clonotype: Its antigen is still unknown.

V trimming: 9 bases; J trimming: 4 bases; junction bases outside the gene matches: 5. The CDR3 spans 14 residues. The TCR beta libraries were generated through quantitative 5'-RACE incorporating molecular barcodes. TCRdb called the 5' RACE reads again in MiXCR, with one record for every CDR3 protein. The sample lists about 540,000 distinct CDR3 sequences; 12% were seen once. This chain links TRBV12-3 or TRBV12-4 with TRBJ2-2; 10 nucleotides align to TRBD1. The source is a male donor with ankylosing spondylitis. Sequences were obtained from blood, either unsorted or a sorted T cell fraction (not recorded which). CDR3 DNA: TGTGCCAGTAGACAGGGGGCGCCCACCGGGGAGCTGTTTTTT. Translating gives CASRQGAPTGELFF.